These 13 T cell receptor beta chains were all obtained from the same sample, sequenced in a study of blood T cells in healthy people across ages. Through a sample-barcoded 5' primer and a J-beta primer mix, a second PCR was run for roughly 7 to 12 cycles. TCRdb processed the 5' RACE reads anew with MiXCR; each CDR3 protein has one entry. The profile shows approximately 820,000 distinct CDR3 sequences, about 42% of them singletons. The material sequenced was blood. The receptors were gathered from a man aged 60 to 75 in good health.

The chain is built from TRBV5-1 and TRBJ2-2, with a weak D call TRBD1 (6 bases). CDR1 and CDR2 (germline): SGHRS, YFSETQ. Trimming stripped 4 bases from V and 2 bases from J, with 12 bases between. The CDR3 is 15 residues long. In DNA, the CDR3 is TGCGCCAGCAGCACAAAGGACAGCAACACCGGGGAGCTGTTTTTT. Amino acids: CASSTKDSNTGELFF.

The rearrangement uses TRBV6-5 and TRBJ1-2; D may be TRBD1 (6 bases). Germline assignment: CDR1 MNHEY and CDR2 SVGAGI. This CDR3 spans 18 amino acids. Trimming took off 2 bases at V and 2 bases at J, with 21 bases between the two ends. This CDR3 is CASSYRDKTRRENYGYTF. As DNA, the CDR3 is TGTGCCAGCAGTTACAGGGACAAGACACGCCGAGAGAACTATGGCTACACCTTC.

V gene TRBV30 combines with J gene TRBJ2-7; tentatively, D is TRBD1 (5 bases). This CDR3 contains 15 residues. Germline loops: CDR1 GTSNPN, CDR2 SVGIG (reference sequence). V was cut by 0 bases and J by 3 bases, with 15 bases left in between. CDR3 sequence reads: CAWSVPGKVGYEQYF. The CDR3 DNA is TGTGCCTGGAGTGTACCAGGGAAAGTTGGCTACGAGCAGTACTTC.

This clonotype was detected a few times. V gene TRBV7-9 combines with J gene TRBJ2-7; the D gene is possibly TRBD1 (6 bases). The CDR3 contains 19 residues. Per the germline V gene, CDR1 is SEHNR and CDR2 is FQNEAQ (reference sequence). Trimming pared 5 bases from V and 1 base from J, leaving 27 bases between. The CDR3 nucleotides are TGTGCCAGCAGCCCAGAAGGGGGTCCTTCCCTCTCCAATTCCTACGAGCAGTACTTC. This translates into CASSPEGGPSLSNSYEQYF.

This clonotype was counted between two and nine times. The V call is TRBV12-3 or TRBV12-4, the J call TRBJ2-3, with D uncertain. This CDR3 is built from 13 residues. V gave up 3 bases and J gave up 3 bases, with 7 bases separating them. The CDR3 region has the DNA TGTGCCAGCAGTTTCTTTGGGACAGATACGCAGTATTTT. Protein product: CASSFFGTDTQYF.

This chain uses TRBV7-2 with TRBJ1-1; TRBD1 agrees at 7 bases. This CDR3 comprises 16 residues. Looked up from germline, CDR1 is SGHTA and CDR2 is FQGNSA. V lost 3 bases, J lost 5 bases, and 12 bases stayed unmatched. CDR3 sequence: CASSFRTPGGRTEAFF. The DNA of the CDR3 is TGTGCCAGCAGCTTTCGGACGCCAGGGGGAAGGACTGAAGCTTTCTTT. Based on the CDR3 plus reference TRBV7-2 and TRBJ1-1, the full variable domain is GAGVSQSPSNKVTEKGKDVELRCDPISGHTALYWYRQSLGQGLEFLIYFQGNSAPDKSGLPSDRFSAERTGGSVSTLTIQRTQQEDSAVYLCASSFRTPGGRTEAFFGQGTRLTVV.

DNA of the CDR3: TGCAGTGGACAAGGACTAGCGGGGGGGTTGGAAGAGACCCAGTACTTC. This sequence encodes CSGQGLAGGLEETQYF. The chain is built from TRBV20-1 and TRBJ2-5; 15 positions agree with TRBD2. CDR1 and CDR2 from the germline V gene are DFQATT and SNEGSKA (reference sequence). The CDR3 consists of 16 residues. The V segment lost 7 bases and the J segment 3 bases; nucleotides outside the gene matches: 9.

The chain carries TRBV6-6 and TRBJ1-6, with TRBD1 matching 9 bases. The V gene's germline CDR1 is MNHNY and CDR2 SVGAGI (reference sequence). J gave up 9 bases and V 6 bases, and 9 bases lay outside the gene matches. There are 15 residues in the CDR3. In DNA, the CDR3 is TGTGCCAGCAGATCCTCGGGACAGGGTTCTTCACCCCTCCACTTT. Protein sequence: CASRSSGQGSSPLHF.

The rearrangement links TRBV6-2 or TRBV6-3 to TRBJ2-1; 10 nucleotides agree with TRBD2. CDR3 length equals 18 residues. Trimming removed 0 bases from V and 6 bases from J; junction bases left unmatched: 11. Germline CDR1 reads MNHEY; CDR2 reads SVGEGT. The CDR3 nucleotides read TGTGCCAGCAGTTACTCAACGGAGCGGGGGGGGATCCGCAATGAGCAGTTCTTC. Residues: CASSYSTERGGIRNEQFF.

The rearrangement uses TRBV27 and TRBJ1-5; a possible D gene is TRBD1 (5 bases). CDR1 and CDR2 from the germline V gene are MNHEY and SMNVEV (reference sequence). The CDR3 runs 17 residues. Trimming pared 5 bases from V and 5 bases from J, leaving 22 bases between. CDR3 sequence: CASSGEGHGRYDQPQHF. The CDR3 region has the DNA TGTGCCAGCAGTGGGGAAGGACACGGAAGGTACGATCAGCCCCAGCATTTT.

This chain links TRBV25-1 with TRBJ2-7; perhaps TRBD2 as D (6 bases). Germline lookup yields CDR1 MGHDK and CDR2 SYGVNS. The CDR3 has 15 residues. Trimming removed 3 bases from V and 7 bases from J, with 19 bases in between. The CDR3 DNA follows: TGTGCCAGCAGTGATTTGGTATTGGGGGGATTAGAGCAGTACTTC. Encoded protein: CASSDLVLGGLEQYF.

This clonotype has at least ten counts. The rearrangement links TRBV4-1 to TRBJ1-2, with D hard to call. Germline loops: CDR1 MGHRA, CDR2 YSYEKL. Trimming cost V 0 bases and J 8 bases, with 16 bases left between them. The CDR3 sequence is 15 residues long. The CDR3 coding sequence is TGCGCCAGCAGCCAAGAGGCAGGATGGCGACGGGGCTACACCTTC. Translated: CASSQEAGWRRGYTF.

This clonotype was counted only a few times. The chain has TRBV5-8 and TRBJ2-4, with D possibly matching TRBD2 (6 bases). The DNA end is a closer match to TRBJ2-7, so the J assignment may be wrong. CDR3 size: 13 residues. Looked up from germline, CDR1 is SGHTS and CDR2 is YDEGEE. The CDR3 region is CASSSGENCEQYF. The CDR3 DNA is TGTGCCAGCAGCTCGGGAGAGAACTGCGAGCAGTACTTC.